The 12 T cell receptor beta chains listed next were all sequenced from one sample in a study of blood T cell repertoires in COVID-19. Method: immunoSEQ multiplex PCR; TCRdb's copy keeps in-frame clones and lacks some. This sample carries approximately 88,000 clones, roughly 84% of them seen once, and the ten largest clones take roughly 15%. Sequences were obtained from peripheral blood. The receptor set was obtained from an older woman with acute or convalescent COVID-19.

The chain recombines TRBV28 with TRBJ1-2; D uncertain. CDR1 and CDR2 from the germline V gene are MDHEN and SYDVKM. The CDR3 length is 14 residues. V was clipped by 3 bases and J by 5 bases, with 13 bases between them. DNA of the CDR3: TGTGCCAGCAGTTTGGTCGGCGGAGTTTATGGCTACACCTTC. It codes for CASSLVGGVYGYTF.

The J gene is TRBJ2-1, the V gene TRBV18; 9 bases map to TRBD1. The CDR3 covers 18 residues. The germline gives CDR1 KGHSH, CDR2 LQKENI. J was trimmed by 6 bases and V by 0 bases; bases with no gene match: 12. The CDR3 coding sequence is TGTGCCAGCTCACCACCACGGGGACAGGGCACAGGGGGCAATGAGCAGTTCTTC. It codes for CASSPPRGQGTGGNEQFF.

The genes are TRBV5-1 and TRBJ1-1; TRBD1 aligns across 8 bases. Trimming cost V 4 bases and J 1 base; bases outside gene matches: 6. Germline values: CDR1 SGHRS, CDR2 YFSETQ. The CDR3 extends over 15 amino acids. CDR3 in amino acids: CASSTQQGGNTEAFF. CDR3 DNA: TGCGCCAGCAGCACCCAACAGGGGGGGAACACTGAAGCTTTCTTT.

CDR3 nucleotide sequence: TGTGCCAGCAGACGACAGGGGAATCGGGAAAAACTGTTTTTT. Protein product: CASRRQGNREKLFF. The chain has TRBV6-6 and TRBJ1-4; 8 bases map to TRBD1. CDR1 is MNHNY, CDR2 SVGAGI, per germline (reference sequence). V trimming: 6 bases; J trimming: 8 bases; junction bases outside the gene matches: 8. The CDR3 spans 14 residues.

This chain joins TRBV29-1 and TRBJ1-1; D is possibly TRBD1 (6 bases). The length of the CDR3 is 14 residues. Trimming took 6 bases from V and 4 from J, leaving 18 bases between them. Germline V gives CDR1 SQVTM, CDR2 ANQGSEA. CDR3 protein: CSVRTGTLGTEAFF. The DNA of the CDR3 is TGCAGCGTCAGAACAGGGACATTGGGCACTGAAGCTTTCTTT.

The chain couples TRBV3-1 (or the pseudogene TRBV3-2) to TRBJ2-3; D is unclear. The CDR3 extends over 14 amino acids. The germline CDR1 and CDR2 sequences are LGHDT and YNNKEL (reference sequence). Trimming shortened V by 2 bases and J by 3 bases, and 9 bases separated the two germline ends. The CDR3 spells CASSQSMRTDTQYF. The DNA for the CDR3 is TGTGCCAGCAGCCAAAGTATGCGGACAGATACGCAGTATTTT.

The V gene is TRBV10-3, the J gene TRBJ2-7; D perhaps matches TRBD2 (6 bases). Trimming stripped 0 bases from V and 2 bases from J, with 11 bases between. The CDR3 is made up of 15 amino acids. The germline V gene has CDR1 ENHRY and CDR2 SYGVKD. CDR3 sequence reads: CAISESGSGTYEQYV. CDR3 nucleotide sequence: TGTGCCATCAGTGAGTCTGGTAGCGGCACCTACGAGCAGTACGTC.

This clone was seen a single time. This chain links TRBV27 with TRBJ2-7, with TRBD2 matching 8 bases. Germline loops: CDR1 MNHEY, CDR2 SMNVEV (reference sequence). Trimming took 7 bases from V and 0 from J; bases not matched to a gene: 8. This CDR3 has 15 residues. In nucleotides, the CDR3 is TGTGCCAGCAAACGGGAGGGGACTGGCTCCTACGAGCAGTACGTC. Translating it yields CASKREGTGSYEQYV.

The V and J genes are TRBV7-8 and TRBJ2-1; D is perhaps TRBD1 (5 bases). This CDR3 is built from 14 residues. Germline V CDR1 and CDR2: SGHVS, FQNEAQ. V was cut by 5 bases and J by 4 bases, with 12 bases left in between. The CDR3 sequence is CASSLRQMYNEQFF. The CDR3 DNA follows: TGTGCCAGCAGCCTGAGACAGATGTACAATGAGCAGTTCTTC.

The CDR3 spells CASSYSVGTEAFF. In nucleotides, the CDR3 is TGTGCCAGCAGTTACTCTGTCGGCACTGAAGCTTTCTTT. This chain links TRBV6-5 with TRBJ1-1; D is uncertain. Trimming pared 0 bases from V and 4 bases from J, leaving 6 bases between. There are 13 residues in the CDR3. The germline gives CDR1 MNHEY, CDR2 SVGAGI.

The rearrangement joins TRBV7-2 to TRBJ2-3, with 10 bases aligning to TRBD2. The germline V gene has CDR1 SGHTA and CDR2 FQGNSA. With V trimmed by 1 base and J by 0 bases, 7 bases remained unmatched. This CDR3 region has 18 residues. The chain's CDR3 is CASSLGLAGATSTDTQYF. The CDR3, as DNA: TGTGCCAGCAGCTTAGGGCTAGCGGGAGCGACTAGCACAGATACGCAGTATTTT.

The sample holds a few counts of this clone. The chain joins TRBV28 to TRBJ1-2; 8 positions match TRBD1. Looked up from germline, CDR1 is MDHEN and CDR2 is SYDVKM. The CDR3 totals 15 residues. The junction had 7 bases not matched to a gene; V was cut back by 1 base and J by 6 bases. In nucleotides, the CDR3 is TGTGCCAGCAGTTTATCCCGACAGGGGAGCAATGGCTACACCTTC. It translates to CASSLSRQGSNGYTF.